The T cell receptor (beta chain) described here comes from a study of shared clonotypes between healthy human individuals. This clone was seen just once. This CDR3 is built from 16 residues. Germline CDR1 and CDR2: SQVTM and ANQGSEA. J was trimmed by 1 base and V by 8 bases; bases with no gene match: 13. Clones were sequenced by immunoSEQ multiplex PCR, and TCRdb holds only the in-frame ones, with some missing. The sample yields 2,500,000 or so clones, 90% to 95% seen once. Sequencing was performed on naive CD4+ T cells sorted from blood. Subset reported: CD45RA+ positively selected. The source is a man aged 18-30 years in good health. The rearrangement links TRBV29-1 to TRBJ2-1; 8 nucleotides line up with TRBD1. The CDR3 DNA reads as TGCAGCTTCTTGCAGGCAGGGGGCCCGTCCTACAATGAGCAGTTCTTC. As protein: CSFLQAGGPSYNEQFF.